These 2 T cell receptor beta chains originate from one sample sequenced in a study of T cell changes during pregnancy in multiple sclerosis. Profiled with immunoSEQ multiplex PCR; TCRdb holds only in-frame clones, not every one. This sample has 81,000 or so clones, with about 90% found just once. Sequencing was performed on PBMCs, taken in the first trimester of pregnancy. These receptor sequences come from a female donor in good health, serving as a control in a pregnancy study. Some clones in this sample may be carry-over from other donors' samples.

This clone was seen once. The J gene is TRBJ1-2, the V gene TRBV5-5; a possible D gene is TRBD1 (5 bases). Trimming left V 1 base short and J 1 base short, with 5 bases between. Per germline, CDR1 SGHKS and CDR2 YYEKEE (reference sequence). The CDR3 is 13 amino acids. The CDR3: CASSLQGNYGYTF. CDR3 in DNA: TGTGCCAGCAGCTTGCAGGGTAACTATGGCTACACCTTC.

The rearrangement uses TRBV6-5 and TRBJ2-2, with 7 bases fitting TRBD1. Germline trimming cut 2 bases from V and 6 bases from J; bases unmatched to any gene: 3. Germline assignment: CDR1 MNHEY and CDR2 SVGAGI. The CDR3 extends over 14 amino acids. The CDR3 sequence is CASSYLTGAGELFF. CDR3 nucleotides: TGTGCCAGCAGTTACCTTACAGGGGCCGGGGAGCTGTTTTTT.